This T cell receptor beta chain comes out of a study of cytomegalovirus exposure and HLA in healthy donors. The germline CDR1 and CDR2 sequences are SNHLY and FYNNEI. This CDR3 has 14 residues. With V trimmed by 4 bases and J by 3 bases, 1 base remained unmatched. The table came from immunoSEQ multiplex PCR; TCRdb's copy has only in-frame clones and leaves some out. The table includes 140,000 or so clones, around 90% detected once. The rearrangement uses TRBV2 and TRBJ1-4, with 8 bases aligning to TRBD1. The material sequenced was PBMCs. The source is a man aged 18 to 30 in good health and CMV-seropositive. CDR3 nucleotide sequence: TGTGCCAGCAGTGTGACAGGGGCTAATGAAAAACTGTTTTTT. Translating it yields CASSVTGANEKLFF.